This TCR beta chain appears in the sequencing data of a study of blood T cell repertoires in COVID-19. The overall study: Collection of acute and convalescent COVID-19 samples took place in the United States, Italy and Spain.

CDR3 size: 14 residues. V lost 2 bases, J lost 5 bases, and 10 bases lay in between. Germline CDR1 and CDR2: MNHNS and SASEGT. Profiled with immunoSEQ multiplex PCR; TCRdb holds only in-frame clones, not every one. The sample consists of approximately 150,000 clones, roughly 89% of them appearing once. The receptor comes from a woman aged 45-65 years with acute or convalescent COVID-19. V and J are TRBV6-1 and TRBJ2-1; possibly TRBD1 for D (5 bases). Material: peripheral blood. DNA of the CDR3: TGTGCCAGCAGTGAACGGGCAGGGAACAATGAGCAGTTCTTC. Translated, it gives CASSERAGNNEQFF.